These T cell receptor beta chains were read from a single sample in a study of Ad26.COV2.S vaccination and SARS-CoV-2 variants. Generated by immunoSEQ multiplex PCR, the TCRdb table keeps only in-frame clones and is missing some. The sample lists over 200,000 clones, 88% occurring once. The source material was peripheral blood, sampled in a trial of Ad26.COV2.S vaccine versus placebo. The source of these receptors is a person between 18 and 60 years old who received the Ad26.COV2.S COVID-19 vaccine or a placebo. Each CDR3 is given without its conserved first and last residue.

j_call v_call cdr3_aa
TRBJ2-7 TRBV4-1 ASSQFGRGSYEQY
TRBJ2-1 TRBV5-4 ASSLGGWDQYNEQF
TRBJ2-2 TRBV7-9 ASSLGSIGELF
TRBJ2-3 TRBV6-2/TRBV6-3 ASSFPGGGGLFGTQY
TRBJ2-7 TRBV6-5 ASSYIGDRREQY
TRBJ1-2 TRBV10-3 AISDPGTGVLSGGYT
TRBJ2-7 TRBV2 ASSRDYTYEQY
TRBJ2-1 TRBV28 AVYPGTGQGTYNEQF
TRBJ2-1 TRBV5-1 ASSPGLAGPSNEQF
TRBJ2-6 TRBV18 ASSPPGQPPAGANVLT
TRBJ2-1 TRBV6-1 ASSETSGRGEQF
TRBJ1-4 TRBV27 ASSFLSGTEEKLF
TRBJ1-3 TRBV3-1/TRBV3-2 ASSQGRQGRGNTIY
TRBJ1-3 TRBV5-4 ASSLGQTGNTIY
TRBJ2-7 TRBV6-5 ASAPDRDDEQY
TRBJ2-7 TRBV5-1 ASSPGLAVVSQY
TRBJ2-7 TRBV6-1 ASSGQAYEQY
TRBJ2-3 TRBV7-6 ASSWEGRGGTQY
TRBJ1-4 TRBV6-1 ASSEAEVKLF
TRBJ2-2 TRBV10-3 AIRGTSGRNTGELF
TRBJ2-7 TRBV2 ASREPEGGSYEQY
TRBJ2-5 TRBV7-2 ASSSPGRLKETQY
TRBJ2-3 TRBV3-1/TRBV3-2 ASSQEPTGGRDTQY